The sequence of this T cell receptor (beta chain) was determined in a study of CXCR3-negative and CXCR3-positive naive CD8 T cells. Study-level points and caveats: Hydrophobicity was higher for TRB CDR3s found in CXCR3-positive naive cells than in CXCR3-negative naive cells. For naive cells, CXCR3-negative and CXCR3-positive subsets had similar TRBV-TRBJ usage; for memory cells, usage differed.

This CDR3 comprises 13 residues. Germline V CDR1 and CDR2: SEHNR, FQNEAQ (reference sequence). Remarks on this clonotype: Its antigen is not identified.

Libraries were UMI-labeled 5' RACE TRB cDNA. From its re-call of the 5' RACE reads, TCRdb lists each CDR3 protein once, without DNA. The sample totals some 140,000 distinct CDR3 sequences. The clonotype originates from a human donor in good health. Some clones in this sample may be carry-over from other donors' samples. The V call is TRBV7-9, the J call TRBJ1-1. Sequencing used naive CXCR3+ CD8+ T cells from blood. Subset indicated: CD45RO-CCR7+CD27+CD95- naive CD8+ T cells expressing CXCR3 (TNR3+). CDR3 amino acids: CASKGRMNTEAFF.